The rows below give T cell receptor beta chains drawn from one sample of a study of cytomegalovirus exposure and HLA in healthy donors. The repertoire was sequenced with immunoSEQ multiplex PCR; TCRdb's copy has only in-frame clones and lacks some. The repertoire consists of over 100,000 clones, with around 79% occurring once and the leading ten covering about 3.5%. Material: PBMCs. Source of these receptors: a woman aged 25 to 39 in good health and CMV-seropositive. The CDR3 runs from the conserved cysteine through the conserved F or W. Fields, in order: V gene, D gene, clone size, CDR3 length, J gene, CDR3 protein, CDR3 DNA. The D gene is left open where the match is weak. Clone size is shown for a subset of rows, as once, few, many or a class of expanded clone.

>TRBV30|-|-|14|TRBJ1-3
CAWSVLGAGNTIYF
TGTGCCTGGAGCGTCCTGGGAGCTGGAAACACCATATATTTT
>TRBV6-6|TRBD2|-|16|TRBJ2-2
CASAPSGGWGTGELFF
TGTGCCAGCGCCCCTAGCGGGGGGTGGGGCACCGGGGAGCTGTTTTTT
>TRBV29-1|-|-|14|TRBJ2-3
CSAGWGVQADTQYF
TGCAGCGCGGGGTGGGGGGTCCAGGCAGATACGCAGTATTTT
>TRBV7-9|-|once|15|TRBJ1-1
CASSLAHFGGTEAFF
TGTGCCAGCAGCTTAGCCCACTTTGGCGGCACTGAAGCTTTCTTT
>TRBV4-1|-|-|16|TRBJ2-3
CASSQEGGVVRDTQYF
TGCGCCAGCAGCCAAGAGGGCGGGGTGGTAAGAGATACGCAGTATTTT
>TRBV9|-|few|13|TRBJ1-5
CASSVEPDQPQHF
TGTGCCAGCAGCGTAGAACCAGATCAGCCCCAGCATTTT
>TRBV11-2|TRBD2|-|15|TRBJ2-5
CASSPAGGGGETQYF
TGTGCCAGCAGCCCAGCCGGGGGGGGAGGAGAGACCCAGTACTTC
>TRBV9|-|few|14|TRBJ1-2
CASSTPQGGYGYTF
TGTGCCAGCAGCACCCCTCAGGGAGGCTATGGCTACACCTTC
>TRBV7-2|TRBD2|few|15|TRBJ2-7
CASSTQRGRSYEQYF
TGTGCCAGCAGCACCCAGCGGGGGAGGTCCTACGAGCAGTACTTC
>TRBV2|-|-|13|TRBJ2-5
CASSVDGLRTQYF
TGTGCCAGCAGTGTAGACGGACTCCGGACCCAGTACTTC
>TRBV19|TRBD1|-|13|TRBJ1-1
CASSMDRATEAFF
TGTGCCAGTAGTATGGACAGGGCCACTGAAGCTTTCTTT
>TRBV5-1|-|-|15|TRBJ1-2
CASSLVEGGNYGYTF
TGCGCCAGCAGCTTGGTGGAAGGGGGAAACTATGGCTACACCTTC
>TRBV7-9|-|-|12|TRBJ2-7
CASSLNHYEQYF
TGTGCCAGCAGCTTAAACCACTACGAGCAGTACTTC
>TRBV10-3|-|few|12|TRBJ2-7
CAISGGVYEQYF
TGTGCCATCAGTGGGGGGGTCTACGAGCAGTACTTC
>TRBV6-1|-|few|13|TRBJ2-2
CASSDGNTGELFF
TGTGCCAGCAGTGACGGGAACACCGGGGAGCTGTTTTTT
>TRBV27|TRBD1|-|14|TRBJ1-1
CASSIDRGLSEAFF
TGTGCCAGCAGCATCGACAGGGGGCTTTCGGAAGCTTTCTTT
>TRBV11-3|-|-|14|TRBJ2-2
CASSSRQGGGELFF
TGTGCCAGCAGCTCCCGACAGGGAGGCGGGGAGCTGTTTTTT
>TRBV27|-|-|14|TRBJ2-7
CASSLVQGSYEQYF
TGTGCCAGCAGTTTGGTGCAGGGGTCCTACGAGCAGTACTTC
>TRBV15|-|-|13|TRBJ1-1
CATSSQGLTEAFF
TGTGCCACCAGCAGTCAGGGTCTCACTGAAGCTTTCTTT
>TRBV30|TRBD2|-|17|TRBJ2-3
CAWRGRWGLAGGDTQYF
TGTGCCTGGAGAGGCCGGTGGGGTCTAGCGGGGGGAGATACGCAGTATTTT
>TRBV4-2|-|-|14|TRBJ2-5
CASSQDLYQETQYF
TGTGCCAGCAGCCAAGACCTGTACCAAGAGACCCAGTACTTC
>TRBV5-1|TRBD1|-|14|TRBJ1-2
CASSWRDRVDGYTF
TGCGCCAGCAGCTGGAGGGACAGGGTTGATGGCTACACCTTC
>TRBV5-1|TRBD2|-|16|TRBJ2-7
CASRRGGTSGSYEQYF
TGCGCCAGCCGCCGCGGGGGGACTAGCGGCTCCTACGAGCAGTACTTC
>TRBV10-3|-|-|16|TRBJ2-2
CAIKGVGQTNTGELFF
TGTGCCATCAAAGGAGTCGGCCAGACGAACACCGGGGAGCTGTTTTTT
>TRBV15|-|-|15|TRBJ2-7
CATSRSPRAEYEQYF
TGTGCCACCAGCAGGAGCCCGAGGGCCGAGTACGAGCAGTACTTC
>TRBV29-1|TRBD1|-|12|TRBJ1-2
CSDRTGPYGYTF
TGCAGCGACCGGACAGGGCCCTATGGCTACACCTTC
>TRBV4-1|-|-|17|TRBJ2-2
CASSEKPTGVIAGELFF
TGCGCCAGCAGCGAAAAGCCCACGGGAGTTATCGCCGGGGAGCTGTTTTTT
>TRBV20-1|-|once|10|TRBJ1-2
CSALRLGYTF
TGCAGTGCCCTAAGACTGGGCTACACCTTC
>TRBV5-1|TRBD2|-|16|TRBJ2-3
CASSLGPAGGTDTQYF
TGCGCCAGCAGCTTGGGGCCGGCGGGGGGTACAGATACGCAGTATTTT
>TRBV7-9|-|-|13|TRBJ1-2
CASSYPGRDGYTF
TGTGCCAGCAGCTACCCGGGCAGGGATGGCTACACCTTC
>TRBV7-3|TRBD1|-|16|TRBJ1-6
CASSNRDRGKGSPLHF
TGTGCCAGCAGCAACCGGGACAGGGGAAAAGGGTCACCCCTCCACTTT
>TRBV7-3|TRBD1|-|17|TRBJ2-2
CASSRNGATGYTGELFF
TGTGCCAGCAGCCGGAATGGGGCGACAGGGTACACCGGGGAGCTGTTTTTT
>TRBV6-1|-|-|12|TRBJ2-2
CASSGAAGELFF
TGTGCCAGCAGTGGTGCGGCCGGGGAGCTGTTTTTT
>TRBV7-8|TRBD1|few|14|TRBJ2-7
CASSPRTGPYEQYF
TGTGCCAGCAGCCCCCGGACAGGGCCCTACGAGCAGTACTTC
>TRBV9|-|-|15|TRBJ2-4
CASSRGLVDKNIQYF
TGTGCCAGCAGTCGAGGGTTGGTGGACAAAAACATTCAGTACTTC
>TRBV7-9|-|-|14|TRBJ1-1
CSSSDLQGYTEAFF
TGTTCCAGCAGCGATCTACAGGGCTACACTGAAGCTTTCTTT
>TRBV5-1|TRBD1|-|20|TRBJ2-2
CASTSRADRGGRSNTGELFF
TGCGCCAGCACTTCCCGTGCGGACAGGGGAGGAAGGTCGAACACCGGGGAGCTGTTTTTT
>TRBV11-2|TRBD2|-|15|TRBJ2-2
CASSLIAGGTGELFF
TGTGCCAGCAGCTTAATAGCGGGAGGCACCGGGGAGCTGTTTTTT
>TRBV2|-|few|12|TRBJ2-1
CASCSTGGTQFF
TGTGCCAGCTGCTCCACCGGGGGAACCCAGTTCTTC
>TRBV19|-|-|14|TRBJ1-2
CASSFTGKDYGYTF
TGTGCCAGTAGTTTCACGGGGAAGGACTATGGCTACACCTTC
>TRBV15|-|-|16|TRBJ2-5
CATSRDRAAGQETQYF
TGTGCCACCAGCAGAGATCGAGCCGCAGGGCAAGAGACCCAGTACTTC
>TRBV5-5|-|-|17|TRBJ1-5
CASSLGLGTKGGQPQHF
TGTGCCAGCAGCTTGGGTTTAGGCACCAAGGGAGGTCAGCCCCAGCATTTT
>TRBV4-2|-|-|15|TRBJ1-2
CASSQEARGDHGYTF
TGTGCCAGCAGCCAAGAGGCCAGGGGAGACCATGGCTACACCTTC
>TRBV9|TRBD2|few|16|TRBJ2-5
CASSVGLAGAQETQYF
TGTGCCAGCAGCGTAGGACTAGCGGGGGCCCAAGAGACCCAGTACTTC
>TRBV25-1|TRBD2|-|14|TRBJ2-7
CAISRTSRGYEQYF
TGTGCCATTTCTAGGACTAGCCGAGGCTACGAGCAGTACTTC
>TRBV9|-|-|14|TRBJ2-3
CASSAQGTTDTQYF
TGTGCCAGCAGCGCACAGGGCACCACAGATACGCAGTATTTT
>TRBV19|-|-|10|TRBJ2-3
CASGGDTQYF
TGTGCCAGCGGCGGTGATACGCAGTATTTT
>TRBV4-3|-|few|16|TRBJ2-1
CASSQRGLGGGNEQFF
TGCGCCAGCAGCCAAAGGGGGCTCGGGGGTGGGAATGAGCAGTTCTTC
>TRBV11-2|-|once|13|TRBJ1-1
CASNLVGGAEAFF
TGTGCCAGCAACCTAGTGGGGGGGGCGGAAGCTTTCTTT
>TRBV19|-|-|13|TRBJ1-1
CASSKIRGTEAFF
TGTGCCAGTAGTAAGATCCGGGGCACTGAAGCTTTCTTT
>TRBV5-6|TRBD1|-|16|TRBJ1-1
CASSLVTGGGHTEAFF
TGTGCCAGCAGCTTGGTGACAGGGGGCGGTCACACTGAAGCTTTCTTT